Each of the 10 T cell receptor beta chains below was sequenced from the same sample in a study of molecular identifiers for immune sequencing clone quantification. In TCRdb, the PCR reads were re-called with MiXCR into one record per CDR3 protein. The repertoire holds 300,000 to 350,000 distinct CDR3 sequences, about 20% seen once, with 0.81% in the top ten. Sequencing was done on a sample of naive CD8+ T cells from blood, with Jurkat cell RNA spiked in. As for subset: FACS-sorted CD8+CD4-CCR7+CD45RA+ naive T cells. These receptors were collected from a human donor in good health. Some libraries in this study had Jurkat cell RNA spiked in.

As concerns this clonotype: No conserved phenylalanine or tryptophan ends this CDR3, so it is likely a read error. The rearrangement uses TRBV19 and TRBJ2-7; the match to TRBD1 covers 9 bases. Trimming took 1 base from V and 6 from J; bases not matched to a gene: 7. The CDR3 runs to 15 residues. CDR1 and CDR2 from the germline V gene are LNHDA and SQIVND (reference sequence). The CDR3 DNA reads TGTGCCAGTAGTATAGGACACAGGGGGCGAGGCGAGCAGTACCTC. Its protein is CASSIGHRGRGEQYL.

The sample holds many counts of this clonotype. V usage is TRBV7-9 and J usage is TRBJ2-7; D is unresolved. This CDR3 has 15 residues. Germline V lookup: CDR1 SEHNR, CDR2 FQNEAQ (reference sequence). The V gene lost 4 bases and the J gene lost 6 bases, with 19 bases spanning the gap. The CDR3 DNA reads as TGTGCCAGCAGCTCACCCCGAGGACGGGCTGGCGAGCAGTACTTC. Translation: CASSSPRGRAGEQYF.

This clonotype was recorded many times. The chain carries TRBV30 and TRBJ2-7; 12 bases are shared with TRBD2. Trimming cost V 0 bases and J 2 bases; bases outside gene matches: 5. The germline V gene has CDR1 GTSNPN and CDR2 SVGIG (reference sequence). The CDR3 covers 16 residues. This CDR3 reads CAWSVRTSGNTYEQYF. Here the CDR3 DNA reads TGTGCCTGGAGTGTCCGGACTAGCGGGAATACCTACGAGCAGTACTTC.

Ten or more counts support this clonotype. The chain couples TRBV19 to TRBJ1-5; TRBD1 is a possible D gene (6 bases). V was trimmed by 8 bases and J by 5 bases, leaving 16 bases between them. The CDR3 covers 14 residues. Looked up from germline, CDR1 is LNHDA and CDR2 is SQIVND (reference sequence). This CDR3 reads CASLPGEGDQPQHF. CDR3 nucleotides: TGTGCCAGTCTCCCTGGGGAGGGGGATCAGCCCCAGCATTTT.

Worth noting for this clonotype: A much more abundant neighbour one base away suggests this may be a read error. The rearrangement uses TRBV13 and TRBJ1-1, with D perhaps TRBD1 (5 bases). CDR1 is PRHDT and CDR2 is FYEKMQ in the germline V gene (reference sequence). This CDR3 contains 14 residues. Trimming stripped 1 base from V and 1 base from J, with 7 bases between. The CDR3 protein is CASSLVTANTEAFF. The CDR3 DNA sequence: TGTGCCAGCAGCTTAGTGACAGCGAACACTGAAGCTTTCTTT.

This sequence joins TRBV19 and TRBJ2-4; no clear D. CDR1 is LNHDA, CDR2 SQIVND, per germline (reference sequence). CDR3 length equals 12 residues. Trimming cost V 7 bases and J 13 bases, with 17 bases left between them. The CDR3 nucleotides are TGTGCCAGTACCCTGGACGGATTAAGGCAGTACTTC. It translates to CASTLDGLRQYF.

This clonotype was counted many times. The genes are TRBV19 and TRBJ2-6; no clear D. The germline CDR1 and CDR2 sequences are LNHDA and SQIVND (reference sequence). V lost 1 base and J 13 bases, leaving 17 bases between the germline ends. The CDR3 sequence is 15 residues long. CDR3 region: CASSIVYNAPRVLTF. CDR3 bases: TGTGCCAGTAGTATAGTCTACAACGCGCCCCGGGTCCTGACTTTC.

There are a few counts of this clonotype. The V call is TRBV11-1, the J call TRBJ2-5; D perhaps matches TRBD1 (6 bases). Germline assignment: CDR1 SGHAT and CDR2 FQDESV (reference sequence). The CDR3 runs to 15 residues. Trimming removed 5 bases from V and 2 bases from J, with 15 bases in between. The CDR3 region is CASSPSGVDQETQYF. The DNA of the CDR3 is TGTGCCAGCAGCCCTTCAGGGGTCGATCAAGAGACCCAGTACTTC.

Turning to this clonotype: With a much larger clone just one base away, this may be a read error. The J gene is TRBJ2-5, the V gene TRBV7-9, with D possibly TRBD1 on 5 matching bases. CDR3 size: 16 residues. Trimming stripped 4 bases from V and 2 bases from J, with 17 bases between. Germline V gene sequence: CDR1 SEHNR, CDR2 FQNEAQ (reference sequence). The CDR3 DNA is TGTGCCAGCAGCTACACTTTGGACAAACCTCAAGAGACCCAGTACTTC. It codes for CASSYTLDKPQETQYF.

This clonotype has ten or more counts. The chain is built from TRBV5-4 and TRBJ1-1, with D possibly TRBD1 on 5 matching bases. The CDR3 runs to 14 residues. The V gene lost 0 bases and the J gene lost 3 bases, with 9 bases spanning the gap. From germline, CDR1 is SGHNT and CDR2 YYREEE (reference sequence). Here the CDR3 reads CASSLAAGHTEAFF. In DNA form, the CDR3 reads TGTGCCAGCAGCTTGGCAGCAGGGCACACTGAAGCTTTCTTT.